The 24 T cell receptor beta chains in this list originate from one sample, sequenced in a study of lymphopenia after photon versus proton radiotherapy. Produced via immunoSEQ multiplex PCR; TCRdb's table is partial and in-frame only. The sample lists under 30,000 clones, around 90% occurring once. Sequenced material: peripheral blood, taken from a patient treated with proton-based radiotherapy. These receptors were taken from a woman aged 60-75 years with cholangiocarcinoma. Some clones in this sample may be carry-over from other donors' samples.

The gene calls are TRBV27 and TRBJ2-5; perhaps TRBD2 as D (6 bases). Germline-derived CDR1 and CDR2 are MNHEY and SMNVEV (reference sequence). V was shortened by 6 bases and J by 4 bases, with 15 bases between the two germline ends. This CDR3 contains 14 residues. The CDR3 DNA reads TGTGCCAGCAGCTCTACTAGCTCCGGAGAGACCCAGTACTTC. This gives the protein CASSSTSSGETQYF.

The CDR3 DNA reads TGTGCCAGCAGGTCAGGGTCCACCGGGGAGCTGTTTTTT. It codes for CASRSGSTGELFF. The V and J genes are TRBV2 and TRBJ2-2, with D perhaps matching TRBD1 (5 bases). Trimming cost V 6 bases and J 4 bases, with 9 bases left between them. CDR1 SNHLY and CDR2 FYNNEI come from the germline V gene. The CDR3 spans 13 residues.

V usage is TRBV19 and J usage is TRBJ2-1; 9 bases agree with TRBD2. CDR1 is LNHDA and CDR2 is SQIVND in the germline V gene (reference sequence). The CDR3 runs to 15 residues. J was trimmed by 0 bases and V by 8 bases; bases with no gene match: 5. The CDR3 DNA is TGTGCCAGTTGTCTTAGCGGGAGCTCCTACAATGAGCAGTTCTTC. The encoded protein is CASCLSGSSYNEQFF.

This chain connects TRBV5-6 to TRBJ2-2, with TRBD1 matching over 8 bases. V lost 4 bases and J lost 0; bases outside the gene matches: 11. Germline loops: CDR1 SGHDT, CDR2 YYEEEE. The CDR3 is 18 residues long. CDR3 sequence reads: CASSHRQGMISNTGELFF. The DNA for the CDR3 is TGTGCCAGCAGCCACAGACAGGGGATGATTTCGAACACCGGGGAGCTGTTTTTT.

V is TRBV6-1 and J is TRBJ2-7; D is uncertain. Deletions cut 1 base from V and 2 bases from J, with 9 bases between. The CDR3 totals 14 residues. Germline-derived CDR1 and CDR2 are MNHNS and SASEGT. CDR3 nucleotide sequence: TGTGCCAGCAGTGAAGTTGGTTTGGCCTACGAGCAGTACTTC. Protein product: CASSEVGLAYEQYF.

The chain joins TRBV19 to TRBJ2-1; D is unresolved. The V gene's germline CDR1 is LNHDA and CDR2 SQIVND (reference sequence). V was shortened by 1 base and J by 2 bases, with 6 bases between the two germline ends. This CDR3 is 14 amino acids long. CDR3 in amino acids: CASSIGSAYNEQFF. The CDR3 DNA reads TGTGCCAGTAGTATAGGAAGTGCCTACAATGAGCAGTTCTTC.

V usage is TRBV7-6 and J usage is TRBJ2-7; 10 nucleotides match TRBD2. V dropped 1 base and J dropped 1; count of bases not matched to a gene: 7. Germline V gives CDR1 SGHVS, CDR2 FNYEAQ. The CDR3 runs to 17 residues. CDR3 sequence: CASSLGRAGGVSYEQYF. CDR3 DNA: TGTGCCAGCAGCTTAGGGAGAGCGGGAGGGGTGTCCTACGAGCAGTACTTC.

The J gene is TRBJ2-1, the V gene TRBV27; 9 bases match TRBD2. Germline V gene sequence: CDR1 MNHEY, CDR2 SMNVEV (reference sequence). V dropped 7 bases and J dropped 9; count of bases not matched to a gene: 13. This CDR3 has 15 amino acids. DNA of the CDR3: TGTGCCAGCATTCATTGGGGCGGGGGGGCCGGTGAGCAGTTCTTC. Translated, it gives CASIHWGGGAGEQFF.

The CDR3 here is CASSGQAQETQYF. CDR3 nucleotides: TGTGCCAGCTCAGGGCAGGCGCAAGAGACCCAGTACTTC. The rearrangement joins TRBV18 to TRBJ2-5; no clear D. Per germline, CDR1 KGHSH and CDR2 LQKENI. The CDR3 extends over 13 amino acids. Deletions cut 5 bases from V and 2 bases from J, with 9 bases between.

The rearrangement links TRBV30 to TRBJ1-2; TRBD1 might be the D (5 bases). The CDR3 spans 11 residues. Per the germline V gene, CDR1 is GTSNPN and CDR2 is SVGIG (reference sequence). Trimming removed 7 bases at V and 2 bases at J, with 8 bases between. The CDR3 DNA reads TGTGCCTTGGGGGAGAACTATGGCTACACCTTC. Translation: CALGENYGYTF.

This chain uses TRBV5-1 with TRBJ2-7; 7 bases line up with TRBD1. The CDR3 runs 15 residues. The germline CDR1 and CDR2 sequences are SGHRS and YFSETQ. Unmatched junction bases numbered 8, after V lost 4 bases and J lost 1 base. CDR3 DNA: TGCGCCAGCAGCCTGCGTAGACAGGGTTCCTACGAGCAGTACTTC. Translated, it gives CASSLRRQGSYEQYF.

Ten or more counts support this clone. The rearrangement uses TRBV6-6 and TRBJ2-3; D is unresolved. Trimming left V 0 bases short and J 6 bases short, with 4 bases between. There are 12 residues in the CDR3. Looked up from germline, CDR1 is MNHNY and CDR2 is SVGAGI (reference sequence). The CDR3 spells CASSYSRDTQYF. DNA of the CDR3: TGTGCCAGCAGTTACTCGAGGGATACGCAGTATTTT.

V and J are TRBV7-2 and TRBJ1-5; D not resolved. The CDR3 length is 13 residues. V was trimmed by 4 bases and J by 11 bases, leaving 15 bases between them. Germline assignment: CDR1 SGHTA and CDR2 FQGNSA. The CDR3 reads CASSSGSQRAQHF. Written as DNA, the CDR3 is TGTGCCAGCAGCTCTGGCTCGCAAAGGGCCCAGCATTTT.

J is TRBJ1-1 and V is TRBV7-6; D is uncertain. This CDR3 is 14 amino acids long. CDR1 and CDR2 (germline): SGHVS, FNYEAQ. V was pared by 1 base and J by 1 base, with 7 bases between. CDR3: CASSLGAGNTEAFF. The CDR3 bases are TGTGCCAGCAGCTTAGGGGCAGGGAACACTGAAGCTTTCTTT.

This clone was detected a few times. The rearrangement joins TRBV6-5 to TRBJ1-2, with 8 positions matching TRBD1. V lost 5 bases to trimming and J lost 7 bases; unmatched junction nucleotides: 12. Germline values: CDR1 MNHEY, CDR2 SVGAGI. This CDR3 comprises 15 residues. The CDR3 loop reads CASSPISGTGFGYTF. In DNA form, the CDR3 reads TGTGCCAGCAGTCCTATATCCGGGACAGGTTTTGGCTACACCTTC.

V and J are TRBV13 and TRBJ2-3; no clear D gene. The CDR3 consists of 13 residues. V was shortened by 1 base and J by 4 bases, with 6 bases between the two germline ends. CDR1 and CDR2 (germline): PRHDT, FYEKMQ (reference sequence). The CDR3 DNA reads TGTGCCAGCAGCTTAGTTTCGTCAGATACGCAGTATTTT. Translating gives CASSLVSSDTQYF.

This chain links TRBV5-6 with TRBJ2-7, with a weak D call TRBD2 (5 bases). Germline V gene lookup returns CDR1 SGHDT and CDR2 YYEEEE. Trimming took off 2 bases at V and 4 bases at J, with 16 bases between the two ends. The CDR3 contains 15 residues. The CDR3 region has the DNA TGTGCCAGCAGCTTAGCGGAAGCGGAGTTTTACGAGCAGTACTTC. This translates into CASSLAEAEFYEQYF. The full variable domain, rest sourced from reference TRBV5-6 and TRBJ2-7, is DAGVTQSPTHLIKTRGQQVTLRCSPKSGHDTVSWYQQALGQGPQFIFQYYEEEERQRGNFPDRFSGHQFPNYSSELNVNALLLGDSALYLCASSLAEAEFYEQYFGPGTRLTVT.

This clone was counted once. V is TRBV4-2 and J is TRBJ2-1; 8 bases are a match to TRBD2. Trimming at V came to 4 bases and at J to 7 bases, leaving 9 bases not matched to a gene. This CDR3 is built from 15 residues. Germline V lookup: CDR1 LGHNA, CDR2 YNFKEQ. DNA of the CDR3: TGTGCCAGCAGCCCGGGGGGGAGCGGGGGAAATGAGCAGTTCTTC. Its protein product is CASSPGGSGGNEQFF.

The chain carries TRBV2 and TRBJ2-1, with TRBD1 matching over 9 bases. Germline CDR1 SNHLY, CDR2 FYNNEI. The V segment lost 6 bases and the J segment 9 bases; nucleotides outside the gene matches: 12. The CDR3 is 15 amino acids. For the CDR3, the DNA is TGTGCCAGCAGATCCCGGGACAGGGTATTCGGTGAGCAGTTCTTC. Amino acids: CASRSRDRVFGEQFF.

This clone was seen a handful of times. The chain recombines TRBV27 with TRBJ1-6; D perhaps matches TRBD1 (6 bases). This CDR3 spans 14 amino acids. The germline V and J ends were trimmed by 2 bases and 8 bases, with 10 bases remaining between them. CDR1 is MNHEY and CDR2 is SMNVEV in the germline V gene (reference sequence). CDR3 sequence reads: CASSLLQGYSPLHF. In nucleotides, the CDR3 is TGTGCCAGCAGTTTACTACAGGGATATTCACCCCTCCACTTT.

The chain uses TRBV7-2 and TRBJ2-7; 9 bases match TRBD1. CDR3 length equals 15 residues. The ends lost 6 bases at V and 4 bases at J; junction bases unmatched: 10. Germline values: CDR1 SGHTA, CDR2 FQGNSA. CDR3 sequence reads: CASRLRTGQGYEQYF. The CDR3, as DNA: TGTGCCAGCAGATTAAGAACCGGACAGGGGTACGAGCAGTACTTC.

This clone was seen a single time. CDR3 protein: CASSRQFSSYEQYF. CDR3 DNA: TGTGCCAGCAGCCGGCAGTTCAGCTCCTACGAGCAGTACTTC. This chain connects TRBV5-6 to TRBJ2-7; unclear D gene. V shed 4 bases and J shed 0 bases, with 11 bases lying between them. The V gene's germline CDR1 is SGHDT and CDR2 YYEEEE. The CDR3 runs 14 residues. The variable domain in full, with the rest retrieved from reference TRBV5-6 and TRBJ2-7, is DAGVTQSPTHLIKTRGQQVTLRCSPKSGHDTVSWYQQALGQGPQFIFQYYEEEERQRGNFPDRFSGHQFPNYSSELNVNALLLGDSALYLCASSRQFSSYEQYFGPGTRLTVT.

V is TRBV6-1 and J is TRBJ1-2; D call uncertain. Germline-derived CDR1 and CDR2 are MNHNS and SASEGT. The CDR3 spans 12 residues. V gave up 4 bases and J gave up 5 bases, with 8 bases separating them. The CDR3 spells CASSGVGYGYTF. The CDR3 coding sequence is TGTGCCAGCAGTGGAGTTGGGTATGGCTACACCTTC.

The count of this clone is one. The V and J genes are TRBV19 and TRBJ2-1; D uncertain. CDR3 size: 16 residues. The V and J ends lost 4 bases and 7 bases respectively, with 20 bases between them. In germline, CDR1 is LNHDA, CDR2 SQIVND (reference sequence). CDR3 in DNA: TGTGCCAGTAGTAACCCCCAGCGATCCGGTGGTAATGAGCAGTTCTTC. As protein: CASSNPQRSGGNEQFF.